This T cell receptor beta chain was sequenced for a study of T cells in localized non-small cell lung cancer. The assay was immunoSEQ multiplex PCR, and TCRdb's table has in-frame clones only and misses some. The data show some 1,200 clones, more than 35% seen once. The origin of this receptor is a woman aged 35 to 75 with stage I lung adenocarcinoma. Sample: lung tumor tissue, taken before any cancer treatment.

Here the CDR3 reads CASSLLRGTHANVLTF. CDR3 sequence (DNA): TGTGCCAGCAGTTTATTGAGAGGGACACATGCCAACGTCCTGACTTTC. The chain has TRBV28 and TRBJ2-6; a possible D gene is TRBD1 (6 bases). The ends were cut back, 1 base at V and 7 bases at J, with 14 bases in the middle. CDR1 and CDR2 (germline): MDHEN, SYDVKM. This CDR3 region has 16 residues.